The rows below give T cell receptor beta chains drawn from one sample of a study of radiotherapy plus CTLA-4 blockade in lung cancer. Clones were sequenced by immunoSEQ multiplex PCR, and TCRdb holds only the in-frame ones, with some missing. The sample records around 40,000 clones, approximately 68% being singletons. Specimen: peripheral blood, collected from a patient treated with radiotherapy plus ipilimumab. Every receptor here comes from a human donor with non-small cell lung cancer who had stable disease on radiotherapy plus ipilimumab. The CDR3 runs from the conserved cysteine through the conserved F or W. A D gene is named only where the DNA matches it firmly. Only part of the rows carry a size: once, few, many, or a class if the clone is expanded.

>TRBV7-6|TRBJ2-1|TRBD1|-
CASSLTGGTNEQFF
TGTGCCAGCAGCTTAACAGGGGGTACCAATGAGCAGTTCTTC
>TRBV5-6|TRBJ2-3|TRBD1|few
CASRRLDREIGTDTQYF
TGTGCCAGCAGGCGCCTGGACAGGGAAATAGGCACAGATACGCAGTATTTT
>TRBV29-1|TRBJ1-1|-|-
CSVEVGGGTEAFF
TGCAGCGTTGAAGTCGGGGGGGGGACTGAAGCTTTCTTT
>TRBV7-8|TRBJ1-1|-|few
CASSPGTTNTEAFF
TGTGCCAGCAGCCCTGGGACAACGAACACTGAAGCTTTCTTT
>TRBV7-9|TRBJ2-1|-|once
CASSLGGGWNEQFF
TGTGCCAGCAGCCTAGGAGGTGGTTGGAATGAGCAGTTCTTC
>TRBV6-4|TRBJ1-1|-|few
CASSTGENTEAFF
TGTGCCAGCAGTACCGGGGAGAACACTGAAGCTTTCTTT
>TRBV6-6|TRBJ1-1|-|few
CASSYLTSTEAFF
TGTGCCAGCAGTTACCTGACAAGCACTGAAGCTTTCTTT
>TRBV9|TRBJ2-3|-|-
CASSVGGGGGDTDTQYF
TGTGCCAGCAGCGTAGGAGGGGGTGGGGGTGACACAGATACGCAGTATTTT
>TRBV5-5|TRBJ2-7|TRBD2|-
CASSLTSGGWYEQYF
TGTGCCAGCAGCCTGACTAGCGGGGGGTGGTACGAGCAGTACTTC
>TRBV11-3|TRBJ1-1|-|-
CASTEGGMNTEAFF
TGTGCCAGCACCGAAGGGGGAATGAACACTGAAGCTTTCTTT
>TRBV18|TRBJ2-7|-|-
CASSPGGVLEQYF
TGTGCCAGCTCACCTGGGGGCGTCCTCGAGCAGTACTTC